This T cell receptor (beta chain) comes out of a study of T-cell reconstitution after alpha-beta-depleted transplantation in children. This clonotype came up many times. Its antigen is still unknown. Findings and limits, study-wide: Reportedly, alpha-beta T cells present about two months post-transplant originated from several hundred expanded clones of graft origin. Recipient T cells and thymic progenitors that survived were the source of the high TCRbeta diversity seen at day 60 in some patients. Newly made T cells mostly supplied T-cell counts and diversity one year after transplant.

Unique molecular identifiers were built into the TCRbeta library. From the PCR reads, TCRdb called clonotypes with MiXCR, one entry per CDR3 protein. Here the sample spans about 16,000 distinct CDR3 sequences, about 8% being singletons. The sequence was obtained from a boy in the first two years of life who had a stem cell transplant for Wiskott-Aldrich syndrome, so the T cells may come from the graft donor. The sample was PBMCs, mostly from graft donor cells, taken 60 days after TCRalphabeta/CD19-depleted stem cell transplant.

In DNA, the CDR3 is TGTGCCAGCTGGATCGGCGGGGATGGGAATGAGCAGTTCTTC. This gives the protein CASWIGGDGNEQFF. The chain has TRBV6-1 and TRBJ2-1, with TRBD2 as a possible D gene (6 bases). Between the trimmed V and J ends, which lost 8 bases and 7 bases, there was a span of 18 bases. Germline V lookup: CDR1 MNHNS, CDR2 SASEGT. The CDR3 covers 14 residues.